This T cell receptor (beta chain) derives from a study of a mutant IDH1 vaccine in newly diagnosed glioma. Noted time point: week 23, last vaccination. Vaccination used 300 ug of mutant IDH1 20-mer peptide per dose, with topical imiquimod. Method: immunoSEQ multiplex PCR; TCRdb's copy keeps in-frame clones and lacks some. The sample lists approximately 39,000 clones, roughly 76% occurring once. A note on this clone: As yet, its antigen is unknown.

Germline values: CDR1 SGDLS, CDR2 YYNGEE. The CDR3 is made up of 14 amino acids. With 4 bases removed from V and 1 base from J, the gap between germline ends came to 9 bases. The chain employs TRBV9 and TRBJ1-5, with TRBD1 as a possible D gene (5 bases). Sequenced material: PBMCs, taken from a glioma patient whose treatment included an IDH1 peptide vaccine. The TCR sequence derives from a man between 40 and 49 years old with glioma. The CDR3 is CASSRGDSNQPQHF. The CDR3 bases are TGTGCCAGCAGCCGAGGGGACAGCAATCAGCCCCAGCATTTT.